The clone carrying this T cell receptor (beta chain) was found a few times. What it binds is unknown. The CDR3 runs 16 residues. With 9 bases removed from V and 0 bases from J, the gap between germline ends came to 19 bases. The sample originates from a study of post-analysis software for immune sequencing data. Findings and caveats of the study: Comparison of patients with controls showed about 5 TRBV segments more frequent in patients, TRBV5-6, TRBV5-1 and TRBV20-1 among them.

Each TCR beta cDNA library carried unique molecular identifiers. Via MiXCR, TCRdb re-called the PCR reads, giving one row per CDR3 protein. The table has about 770,000 distinct CDR3 sequences, about 45% seen once; the top ten hold approximately 5%. The material sequenced was blood. The clonotype originates from a girl aged 5-17 years with multiple sclerosis. V is TRBV12-3 or TRBV12-4 and J is TRBJ2-3; D perhaps matches TRBD2 (5 bases). The CDR3 protein is CARPMRAVFSTDTQYF. Here the CDR3 DNA reads TGTGCCAGGCCCATGCGGGCCGTATTTAGCACAGATACGCAGTATTTT.